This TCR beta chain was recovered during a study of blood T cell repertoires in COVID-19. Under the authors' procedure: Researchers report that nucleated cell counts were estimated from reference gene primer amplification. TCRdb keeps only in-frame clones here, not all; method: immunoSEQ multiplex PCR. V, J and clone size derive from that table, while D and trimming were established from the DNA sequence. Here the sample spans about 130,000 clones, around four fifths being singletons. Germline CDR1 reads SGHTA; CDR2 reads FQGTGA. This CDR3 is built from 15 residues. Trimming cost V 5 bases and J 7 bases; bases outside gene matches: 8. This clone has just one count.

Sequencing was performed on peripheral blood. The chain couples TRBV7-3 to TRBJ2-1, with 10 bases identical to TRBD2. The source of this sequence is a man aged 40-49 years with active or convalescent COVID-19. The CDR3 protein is CASSPAGTSDNEQFF. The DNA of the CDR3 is TGTGCCAGCAGCCCAGCTGGGACTAGCGATAATGAGCAGTTCTTC.